Given below is one T cell receptor (beta chain) in context. The time point denotes: persistent/refractory GD, antithyroid drugs over 5 years with positive TRAb. Extracted RNA from PBMCs served as the source of the TCR library. Graves' disease was diagnosed by American Thyroid Association guidelines. The source of the sample is a study of regulatory T cells in long-lasting Graves disease. Relying on iRepertoire HTBI primers and Arm-PCR of CDR3 regions, the team built TCR beta libraries. MiXCR was run by TCRdb on the multiplex PCR reads, yielding one entry per CDR3 protein. The top ten clones hold roughly an eighth of a sample with about 430,000 distinct CDR3 sequences, 21% of them seen once. The germline gives CDR1 DFQATT, CDR2 SNEGSKA (reference sequence). The CDR3 runs 16 residues. Trimming took off 6 bases at V and 0 bases at J, with 21 bases between the two ends.

The source is a female donor with Graves disease. The input for sequencing was peripheral blood mononuclear cells (PBMCs), taken when the disease was refractory, from a patient treated with antithyroid drugs. The V gene is TRBV20-1, the J gene TRBJ2-7; no firm D call. Here the CDR3 reads CSAIPRAEPSSYEQYF. In DNA form, the CDR3 reads TGCAGTGCGATACCCCGGGCGGAGCCCTCCTCCTACGAGCAGTACTTC.